These 22 T cell receptor beta chains came from one sample sequenced in a study of cytomegalovirus exposure and HLA in healthy donors (TCRdb year 2017). The library relied on the immunoSEQ multiplex PCR assay. For the multiplex PCR, a mixture combining 60 forward primers for TCR Vbeta segments and 13 reverse primers for TCR Jbeta segments was used. This is the immuneACCESS table as TCRdb keeps it, with only in-frame sequences that have V and J called. A part of the clones is gone; compared with another copy, unresolved V genes explain less than half, and the rest is unexplained. The sample records some 150,000 clones, about two thirds of which are singletons. 2.1% of the sample is held by the ten biggest clonotypes. Material for sequencing was PBMCs. The receptors come from a woman aged 55-69 years in good health and CMV-seropositive.

This chain uses TRBV6-6 with TRBJ1-2, with 7 bases matching TRBD1. The CDR3 has 14 residues. Germline assignment: CDR1 MNHNY and CDR2 SVGAGI (reference sequence). V shed 3 bases and J 4 bases; nucleotides not matched to a gene: 5. The CDR3 sequence: CASSYSRDSYGYTF. DNA of the CDR3: TGTGCCAGCAGTTATAGCCGGGACAGCTATGGCTACACCTTC.

This clone was seen a handful of times. V gene TRBV18 combines with J gene TRBJ2-7; 8 nucleotides match TRBD1. Germline V gives CDR1 KGHSH, CDR2 LQKENI. The V gene end was trimmed by 5 bases and the J gene end by 4 bases; junction bases not matched to a gene: 10. There are 15 residues in the CDR3. The CDR3 bases are TGTGCCAGCTCAAAATCGAGGGGACAGGAGTACGAGCAGTACTTC. Its translation is CASSKSRGQEYEQYF.

The chain couples TRBV7-9 to TRBJ2-1; D gene ambiguous. The germline V gene has CDR1 SEHNR and CDR2 FQNEAQ (reference sequence). Trimming removed 5 bases from V and 6 bases from J, with 8 bases in between. CDR3 size: 12 residues. The CDR3 reads CASSQEVNEQFF. CDR3 in DNA: TGTGCCAGCAGCCAAGAGGTCAATGAGCAGTTCTTC.

The chain carries TRBV18 and TRBJ2-1; 7 bases line up with TRBD2. Germline V CDR1 and CDR2: KGHSH, LQKENI. CDR3 length: 12 amino acids. After removal of 4 bases from V and 15 bases from J, the junction contained 9 bases not matched to a gene. CDR3 nucleotide sequence: TGTGCCAGCTCACTAAAGCGGGATATCCTGTTCTTC. This codes for CASSLKRDILFF.

The rearrangement links TRBV2 to TRBJ2-1; D gene uncertain. V was trimmed by 6 bases and J by 3 bases, leaving 6 bases between them. Per the germline V gene, CDR1 is SNHLY and CDR2 is FYNNEI. The CDR3 has 12 amino acids. The CDR3 nucleotides read TGTGCCAGCAGCCGCGACTACAATGAGCAGTTCTTC. Protein product: CASSRDYNEQFF. The variable domain in full, completed from reference TRBV2 and TRBJ2-1, reads EPEVTQTPSHQVTQMGQEVILRCVPISNHLYFYWYRQILGQKVEFLVSFYNNEISEKSEIFDDQFSVERPDGSNFTLKIRSTKLEDSAMYFCASSRDYNEQFFGPGTRLTVL.

The chain has TRBV5-1 and TRBJ2-3, with a weak D call TRBD1 (7 bases). The CDR3 is 16 amino acids. In germline, CDR1 is SGHRS, CDR2 YFSETQ. The V and J ends lost 6 bases and 3 bases respectively, with 20 bases between them. CDR3 in amino acids: CASTAKAGGLTDTQYF. The DNA for the CDR3 is TGCGCCAGCACGGCTAAGGCAGGGGGGTTGACAGATACGCAGTATTTT. The full variable domain, with the rest looked up from reference TRBV5-1 and TRBJ2-3, is KAGVTQTPRYLIKTRGQQVTLSCSPISGHRSVSWYQQTPGQGLQFLFEYFSETQRNKGNFPGRFSGRQFSNSRSEMNVSTLELGDSALYLCASTAKAGGLTDTQYFGPGTRLTVL.

This clone occurred once. In nucleotides, the CDR3 is TGTGCCAGCGCCGCGGGGAGCACAGATACGCAGTATTTT. Its protein is CASAAGSTDTQYF. The genes are TRBV7-9 and TRBJ2-3, with a tentative D call TRBD2 (6 bases). The CDR3 extends over 13 amino acids. Germline V gene sequence: CDR1 SEHNR, CDR2 FQNEAQ (reference sequence). V was clipped by 8 bases and J by 0 bases, with 9 bases between them. Full variable domain (missing parts from reference TRBV7-9 and TRBJ2-3): DTGVSQNPRHKITKRGQNVTFRCDPISEHNRLYWYRQTLGQGPEFLTYFQNEAQLEKSRLLSDRFSAERPKGSFSTLEIQRTEQGDSAMYLCASAAGSTDTQYFGPGTRLTVL.

The rearrangement links TRBV18 to TRBJ2-7, with 10 bases lining up with TRBD2. Germline V gives CDR1 KGHSH, CDR2 LQKENI. This CDR3 region has 13 residues. V lost 5 bases, J lost 6 bases, and 4 bases stayed unmatched. The DNA for the CDR3 is TGTGCCAGCTCAGCTAGCGGGAGAGGCGAGCAGTACTTC. As protein: CASSASGRGEQYF.

This clone showed up just a few times. J is TRBJ1-4 and V is TRBV19, with 7 bases matching TRBD1. The germline V gene has CDR1 LNHDA and CDR2 SQIVND (reference sequence). V trimming: 5 bases; J trimming: 3 bases; junction bases outside the gene matches: 6. The CDR3 totals 15 residues. CDR3 amino acids: CASSARTGSNEKLFF. DNA for the CDR3: TGTGCCAGTAGTGCGCGGACAGGTTCTAATGAAAAACTGTTTTTT.

This chain uses TRBV6-1 with TRBJ2-7, with TRBD2 identical over 7 bases. CDR1 is MNHNS, CDR2 SASEGT, per germline. The junction had 7 bases not matched to a gene; V was cut back by 5 bases and J by 3 bases. CDR3 length: 14 residues. The CDR3 nucleotides are TGTGCCAGCAGTCAGTACGGGAGGCTCTACGAGCAGTACTTC. Translation: CASSQYGRLYEQYF.

V is TRBV27 and J is TRBJ2-3; tentative D call: TRBD2 (6 bases). Trimming stripped 2 bases from V and 4 bases from J, with 10 bases between. CDR3 size: 14 residues. Germline CDR1 and CDR2: MNHEY and SMNVEV (reference sequence). The CDR3 sequence: CASSLGGPADTQYF. CDR3 sequence (DNA): TGTGCCAGCAGTTTAGGAGGGCCTGCAGATACGCAGTATTTT.

The chain employs TRBV7-6 and TRBJ2-5, with 7 bases aligning to TRBD2. V was pared by 0 bases and J by 2 bases, with 0 bases of the junction left unmatched. Germline V gives CDR1 SGHVS, CDR2 FNYEAQ. The CDR3 is 14 residues long. The CDR3 nucleotides are TGTGCCAGCAGCTTAGCGGGGGGGCAAGAGACCCAGTACTTC. This sequence encodes CASSLAGGQETQYF.

The CDR3 loop is CASSIEIRGREKLFF. DNA of the CDR3: TGTGCCAGTAGTATTGAAATCCGGGGAAGAGAAAAACTGTTTTTT. V is TRBV19 and J is TRBJ1-4; D gene ambiguous. V lost 3 bases to trimming and J lost 8 bases, with 16 bases between them. The CDR3 extends over 15 amino acids. The germline CDR1 and CDR2 sequences are LNHDA and SQIVND (reference sequence).

The chain uses TRBV9 and TRBJ2-1; 10 nucleotides line up with TRBD2. Trimming at V came to 5 bases and at J to 7 bases, leaving 9 bases not matched to a gene. This CDR3 is built from 15 residues. The germline V gene has CDR1 SGDLS and CDR2 YYNGEE. CDR3 nucleotide sequence: TGTGCCAGCAGTGCCGGGACTAGCGAGGGAAATGAGCAGTTCTTC. This translates into CASSAGTSEGNEQFF.

This chain links TRBV29-1 with TRBJ2-2; the match to TRBD1 covers 10 bases. The V and J ends lost 2 bases and 5 bases, in that order; junction bases with no gene match: 2. The CDR3 consists of 14 residues. The V gene's germline CDR1 is SQVTM and CDR2 ANQGSEA. CDR3 amino acids: CSVERDRGTGELFF. CDR3 in DNA: TGCAGCGTTGAAAGGGACAGGGGAACCGGGGAGCTGTTTTTT.

The rearrangement joins TRBV7-6 to TRBJ1-2; 8 bases map to TRBD1. V lost 1 base to trimming and J lost 8 bases; unmatched junction nucleotides: 6. Germline V gives CDR1 SGHVS, CDR2 FNYEAQ. This CDR3 is built from 14 residues. The DNA of the CDR3 is TGTGCCAGCAGCTTAGGGCAGGGGGCAGGCGGCTACACCTTC. Its protein product is CASSLGQGAGGYTF.

The J gene is TRBJ2-7, the V gene TRBV28; 12 nucleotides line up with TRBD1. CDR1 and CDR2 (germline): MDHEN, SYDVKM. After removal of 3 bases from V and 6 bases from J, the junction contained 6 bases not matched to a gene. This CDR3 spans 15 amino acids. CDR3 region: CASSLPGTGGREQYF. As DNA, the CDR3 is TGTGCCAGCAGTTTGCCAGGGACAGGGGGCCGCGAGCAGTACTTC.

This clone was counted a few times. This chain links TRBV30 with TRBJ1-2; maybe TRBD1 (5 bases). The CDR3 runs to 11 residues. The V and J ends lost 2 bases and 14 bases respectively, with 15 bases between them. Germline V CDR1 and CDR2: GTSNPN, SVGIG (reference sequence). The CDR3 region is CAWSIRGERTF. As DNA, the CDR3 is TGTGCCTGGAGTATACGGGGGGAGAGAACCTTC. Variable domain in full (rest from reference TRBV30 and TRBJ1-2): SQTIHQWPATLVQPVGSPLSLECTVEGTSNPNLYWYRQAAGRGLQLLFYSVGIGQISSEVPQNLSASRPQDRQFILSSKKLLLSDSGFYLCAWSIRGERTFGSGTRLTVV.

The CDR3 loop is CASSEETGSNYGYTF. Written as DNA, the CDR3 is TGTGCCAGCAGTGAAGAGACAGGGAGTAACTATGGCTACACCTTC. The gene calls are TRBV2 and TRBJ1-2; the match to TRBD1 covers 7 bases. The CDR3 runs to 15 residues. The junction had 3 bases not matched to a gene; V was cut back by 1 base and J by 1 base. Germline CDR1 reads SNHLY; CDR2 reads FYNNEI.

This clone showed up just a few times. The chain joins TRBV19 to TRBJ2-2, with D unclear. The CDR3 loop spans 13 amino acids. CDR1 and CDR2 (germline): LNHDA, SQIVND (reference sequence). Between the trimmed V and J ends, which lost 5 bases and 1 base, there was a span of 5 bases. The CDR3 spells CASSYKNTGELFF. The DNA for the CDR3 is TGTGCCAGTAGTTACAAGAACACCGGGGAGCTGTTTTTT. The full variable domain, completed using reference TRBV19 and TRBJ2-2, is DGGITQSPKYLFRKEGQNVTLSCEQNLNHDAMYWYRQDPGQGLRLIYYSQIVNDFQKGDIAEGYSVSREKKESFPLTVTSAQKNPTAFYLCASSYKNTGELFFGEGSRLTVL.

The genes are TRBV7-8 and TRBJ2-7, with 11 bases identical to TRBD2. The CDR3 runs to 18 residues. CDR1 SGHVS and CDR2 FQNEAQ come from the germline V gene. Germline trimming cut 0 bases from V and 2 bases from J; bases unmatched to any gene: 9. This chain's CDR3 is CASSLALLAGGVAYEQYF. DNA of the CDR3: TGTGCCAGCAGCTTAGCGCTTCTAGCGGGAGGCGTCGCCTACGAGCAGTACTTC.

The rearrangement uses TRBV5-4 and TRBJ1-2, with a weak D call TRBD1 (5 bases). V was pared by 4 bases and J by 8 bases, with 12 bases between. The CDR3 runs 12 residues. CDR1 is SGHNT and CDR2 is YYREEE in the germline V gene (reference sequence). The CDR3 nucleotides are TGTGCCAGCAGCATGGACAATCCCGGCTACACCTTC. It specifies CASSMDNPGYTF.